This T cell receptor beta chain was identified during a study of shared clonotypes between healthy human individuals. Libraries were prepared by immunoSEQ multiplex PCR; TCRdb keeps only in-frame clonotypes and omits some of them. Of some 2,500,000 clones in the sample, about nine tenths are singletons; the top ten hold roughly 0.34%. The V and J ends lost 0 bases and 0 bases respectively, with 6 bases between them. The CDR3 covers 14 residues. Germline V gene lookup returns CDR1 SGHRS and CDR2 YFSETQ. The study drew its donors from healthy HIV-negative adults without recent acute infections or vaccinations.

This receptor was taken from a man between 18 and 35 years old in good health. Some clones in this sample may be carry-over from other donors' samples. Specimen: naive CD4+ T cells from PBMCs. Sample subset: CD45RA+ positively selected. The V call is TRBV5-1, the J call TRBJ1-1; D gene ambiguous. The CDR3 bases are TGCGCCAGCAGCTTGGTTAAAATGAACACTGAAGCTTTCTTT. Translation gives CASSLVKMNTEAFF.